The sample holds many counts of the clone carrying this T cell receptor (beta chain). This sample was included in a study of T-cell reconstitution after alpha-beta-depleted transplantation in children. The CDR3 length is 14 residues. Trimming shortened V by 3 bases and J by 2 bases, and 8 bases separated the two germline ends. Preparation of the TCRbeta library used unique molecular identifiers. TCRdb fed the PCR reads into MiXCR, producing one record per CDR3 protein. The data hold 200,000 to 300,000 distinct CDR3 sequences, with 12% observed a single time. The chain uses TRBV12-3 or TRBV12-4 and TRBJ1-5; D is unclear. The sample here was PBMCs from the stem cell graft donor, taken from the stem cell graft. The TCR originated in a human donor who donated a stem cell graft to a child with acute lymphoblastic leukemia. The CDR3 DNA reads as TGTGCCAGCAGTTTGAAGGAGGGCAATCAGCCCCAGCATTTT. Translation gives CASSLKEGNQPQHF.